These 20 T cell receptor beta chains originate from one sample sequenced in a study of blood T cell repertoires in COVID-19. The data were produced by immunoSEQ multiplex PCR, yet TCRdb's version contains in-frame clones alone and is incomplete. The data contain around 390,000 clones, about 86% of them singletons. Sequenced: PBMCs or T cells enriched from blood (not recorded which). The receptors come from a woman aged 50 to 60 who had recovered from COVID-19.

Points on this clone: Other DNA sequences from this sample encode an identical CDR3 as well. The CDR3 region has the DNA TGTGCCAGCAGAGGACAGGGGGGTCAGCCCCAGCATTTT. This gives the protein CASRGQGGQPQHF. The chain joins TRBV28 to TRBJ1-5; 10 nucleotides match TRBD1. The V and J ends lost 6 bases and 6 bases, in that order; junction bases with no gene match: 2. The CDR3 sequence is 13 residues long. Germline CDR1 and CDR2: MDHEN and SYDVKM.

The chain joins TRBV5-1 to TRBJ1-4; D is unclear. Germline assignment: CDR1 SGHRS and CDR2 YFSETQ. The CDR3 totals 16 residues. V lost 0 bases and J lost 0, with 9 bases in between. The CDR3 DNA reads as TGCGCCAGCAGCTTGGTTTCCGGGGCAACTAATGAAAAACTGTTTTTT. Amino acids: CASSLVSGATNEKLFF. Full variable domain (rest looked up from reference TRBV5-1 and TRBJ1-4): KAGVTQTPRYLIKTRGQQVTLSCSPISGHRSVSWYQQTPGQGLQFLFEYFSETQRNKGNFPGRFSGRQFSNSRSEMNVSTLELGDSALYLCASSLVSGATNEKLFFGSGTQLSVL.

The rearrangement links TRBV21-1 to TRBJ1-2. TRBV21-1 is a pseudogene. The length of the CDR3 is 14 residues. The CDR3 spells CASSKIGEGLGYTF. The DNA of the CDR3 is TGTGCCAGCAGCAAAATCGGTGAGGGTCTGGGCTACACCTTC.

V and J are TRBV2 and TRBJ1-2; TRBD1 matches at 8 bases. The CDR3 spans 15 residues. After removal of 3 bases from V and 3 bases from J, the junction contained 6 bases not matched to a gene. In germline, CDR1 is SNHLY, CDR2 FYNNEI. CDR3 DNA sequence: TGTGCCAGCAGTGAGCGAGGACAGGGATACTATGGCTACACCTTC. The encoded protein is CASSERGQGYYGYTF.

The sample holds one count of this clone. This chain uses TRBV5-1 with TRBJ2-3; D is perhaps TRBD1 (6 bases). The germline V gene has CDR1 SGHRS and CDR2 YFSETQ. V lost 3 bases and J 2 bases, leaving 10 bases between the germline ends. The CDR3 loop spans 14 amino acids. The CDR3 region is CASSSDRDTDTQYF. In DNA, the CDR3 is TGCGCCAGCAGCTCGGACAGAGACACAGATACGCAGTATTTT.

The rearrangement joins TRBV6-5 to TRBJ1-1, with D tentatively TRBD1 (5 bases). Trimming removed 6 bases at V and 4 bases at J, with 12 bases between. The germline V gene encodes CDR1 MNHEY and CDR2 SVGAGI. The CDR3 consists of 13 residues. The CDR3, as DNA: TGTGCCAGCAGACAGGTTCTAGGCACTGAAGCTTTCTTT. This sequence encodes CASRQVLGTEAFF.

The chain has TRBV7-2 and TRBJ1-1, with 8 bases that match TRBD1. This CDR3 has 14 amino acids. CDR1 is SGHTA and CDR2 is FQGNSA in the germline V gene. V lost 5 bases, J lost 9 bases, and 11 bases stayed unmatched. The CDR3 spells CASSARTGTGQAFF. The CDR3 coding sequence is TGTGCCAGCAGCGCGCGGACCGGGACAGGCCAAGCTTTCTTT.

The chain combines TRBV6-5 with TRBJ1-5; 7 positions agree with TRBD1. This CDR3 contains 15 residues. The germline V gene encodes CDR1 MNHEY and CDR2 SVGAGI. The V and J ends lost 2 bases and 7 bases, in that order; junction bases with no gene match: 8. CDR3 sequence: CASSYTQGSGQPQHF. CDR3 nucleotides: TGTGCCAGCAGTTACACACAGGGGTCAGGGCAGCCCCAGCATTTT.

This chain uses TRBV2 with TRBJ1-1; D is uncertain. The CDR3 loop spans 13 amino acids. Trimming cost V 4 bases and J 4 bases, with 10 bases left between them. Germline V gives CDR1 SNHLY, CDR2 FYNNEI. As DNA, the CDR3 is TGTGCCAGCAGTGGCATCGAGGGCACTGAAGCTTTCTTT. It translates to CASSGIEGTEAFF.

The chain is built from TRBV10-3 and TRBJ2-5, with 8 bases identical to TRBD1. There are 14 residues in the CDR3. Germline CDR1 is ENHRY and CDR2 is SYGVKD. V was clipped by 4 bases and J by 5 bases; unmatched bases: 6. CDR3 in amino acids: CAISGQGASETQYF. CDR3 coding DNA: TGTGCCATCAGTGGTCAGGGGGCGAGTGAGACCCAGTACTTC.

This rearrangement joins TRBV7-9 to TRBJ1-1; D not certain. This CDR3 is 16 amino acids long. Between the trimmed V and J ends, which lost 4 bases and 0 bases, there was a span of 15 bases. Germline CDR1 reads SEHNR; CDR2 reads FQNEAQ (reference sequence). The DNA of the CDR3 is TGTGCCAGCAGCTCCCCCGGAGTGCTCATGAACACTGAAGCTTTCTTT. It specifies CASSSPGVLMNTEAFF.

V gene TRBV7-6 combines with J gene TRBJ2-5; D not certain. CDR3 length: 16 amino acids. V lost 1 base and J lost 4, with 16 bases in between. Germline assignment: CDR1 SGHVS and CDR2 FNYEAQ. DNA for the CDR3: TGTGCCAGCAGCTTAGATCCACAGACCAAATCAGAGACCCAGTACTTC. Its protein is CASSLDPQTKSETQYF.

The chain recombines TRBV29-1 with TRBJ2-7; no reliable D call. The CDR3 consists of 11 residues. Deletions cut 2 bases from V and 9 bases from J, with 11 bases between. Germline values: CDR1 SQVTM, CDR2 ANQGSEA. For the CDR3, the DNA is TGCAGCGTTGAACTGTCTAGTGCGCAGTACTTC. Protein sequence: CSVELSSAQYF.

As to this clone: The junction shows a germline mismatch at one end, possibly a read error. This rearrangement joins TRBV20-1 to TRBJ2-7; D is ambiguous. The CDR3 has 11 amino acids. Germline V gene sequence: CDR1 DFQATT, CDR2 SNEGSKA (reference sequence). The DNA of the CDR3 is TGCAGTGCTAGGTCGTTGCAGGCGTGGCACTTC. Translating it yields CSARSLQAWHF.

The gene calls are TRBV27 and TRBJ1-5; 10 nucleotides line up with TRBD1. The CDR3 is 20 amino acids. CDR1 MNHEY and CDR2 SMNVEV come from the germline V gene (reference sequence). Germline trimming cut 6 bases from V and 2 bases from J; bases unmatched to any gene: 19. The CDR3 DNA reads as TGTGCCAGCAGACCATTGGGGGGACAGGGGATGGGAATCGGCAATCAGCCCCAGCATTTT. Amino acids: CASRPLGGQGMGIGNQPQHF.

This chain's CDR3 is CASRTYDKNYGYTF. Written as DNA, the CDR3 is TGTGCCAGCAGAACCTATGACAAGAACTATGGCTACACCTTC. The V call is TRBV6-5, the J call TRBJ1-2; D ambiguous. The V end lost 6 bases, the J end lost 2 bases, and 13 bases lay between the germline ends. This CDR3 comprises 14 residues. In germline, CDR1 is MNHEY, CDR2 SVGAGI.

This chain uses TRBV4-2 with TRBJ2-1; perhaps TRBD2 as D (6 bases). The germline V and J ends were trimmed by 8 bases and 7 bases, with 21 bases remaining between them. The CDR3 covers 15 residues. CDR1 is LGHNA, CDR2 YNFKEQ, per germline. The chain's CDR3 is CASRLTEGVYNEQFF. DNA for the CDR3: TGTGCCAGCCGCCTGACGGAGGGTGTTTATAATGAGCAGTTCTTC.

This sequence joins TRBV29-1 and TRBJ1-3; no clear D gene. The CDR3 has 15 amino acids. With 3 bases removed from V and 1 base from J, the gap between germline ends came to 13 bases. The germline V gene has CDR1 SQVTM and CDR2 ANQGSEA. CDR3 sequence reads: CSVDVTGSSGNTIYF. In DNA form, the CDR3 reads TGCAGCGTTGATGTGACGGGGTCGTCTGGAAACACCATATATTTT.

The CDR3 DNA is TGTGCCAGCAGCGTAGCTGCGGGACAGGGAACGGCTGGGGCCAACGTCCTGACTTTC. This sequence encodes CASSVAAGQGTAGANVLTF. This chain joins TRBV9 and TRBJ2-6; TRBD1 agrees at 9 bases. CDR1 is SGDLS and CDR2 is YYNGEE in the germline V gene. V shed 0 bases and J 2 bases; nucleotides not matched to a gene: 9. CDR3 length: 19 amino acids.

CDR3 amino acids: CSDRDRGNGYTF. The CDR3 bases are TGCAGCGACCGGGACAGGGGAAATGGCTACACCTTC. The chain recombines TRBV29-1 with TRBJ1-2; 10 bases fit TRBD1. Germline trimming cut 7 bases from V and 6 bases from J; bases unmatched to any gene: 5. This CDR3 contains 12 residues. Germline loops: CDR1 SQVTM, CDR2 ANQGSEA.